The clone carrying this T cell receptor beta chain came up once. The study recruited people aged roughly 18 to 95 years across approximately 23 US areas. Clinical history reported by participants formed the basis on which cohorts were assigned. The data derive from a study of blood T cell repertoires in COVID-19. The table came from immunoSEQ multiplex PCR; TCRdb's copy has only in-frame clones and leaves some out. The table lists 280,000 or so clones, roughly 89% of them singletons. The germline CDR1 and CDR2 sequences are SGHNT and YYREEE (reference sequence). The CDR3 length is 17 residues. Trimming left V 2 bases short and J 0 bases short, with 12 bases between.

The origin of this receptor is a woman aged 40 to 55 who had recovered from COVID-19. Sequencing input: PBMCs or T cells enriched from blood (not recorded which). The rearrangement links TRBV5-4 to TRBJ1-6, with no clear D. The CDR3 region has the DNA TGTGCCAGCAGCTTTGAATCCCGGAGCTCCTATAATTCACCCCTCCACTTT. Amino acids: CASSFESRSSYNSPLHF. The whole variable domain, filled in from reference TRBV5-4 and TRBJ1-6, reads ETGVTQSPTHLIKTRGQQVTLRCSSQSGHNTVSWYQQALGQGPQFIFQYYREEENGRGNFPPRFSGLQFPNYSSELNVNALELDDSALYLCASSFESRSSYNSPLHFGNGTRLTVT.